This TCR beta chain emerged from a study of shared clonotypes between healthy human individuals. Trimming at V came to 2 bases and at J to 6 bases, leaving 14 bases not matched to a gene. CDR3 length equals 17 residues. CDR1 is MNHNS, CDR2 SASEGT, per germline. The authors distributed each subset's genomic DNA evenly over several immunoSEQ plates. In the original analysis: Junction-only immunoSEQ sequences carried no quality scores, so filtering differed. The repertoire was sequenced with immunoSEQ multiplex PCR; TCRdb's copy has only in-frame clones and lacks some. For V, J and clone size, that table is used; D and trimming come from the DNA. The sample lists 2 million to 2.5 million clones; about 90% were seen once.

The chain uses TRBV6-1 and TRBJ1-1, with 8 bases aligning to TRBD1. This sequence was found in a man younger than 35 in good health. Some clones in this sample may be carry-over from other donors' samples. The sample was naive CD4+ T cells from PBMCs. The subset: CD45RA+ positively selected. In nucleotides, the CDR3 is TGTGCCAGCAGTGAATTCTACAAAACAGGGGGTTTCTCTGAAGCTTTCTTT. Translating it yields CASSEFYKTGGFSEAFF.